Listed here are 20 T cell receptor beta chains from one sample, sequenced in a study of blood T cell repertoires in COVID-19. TCRdb keeps only in-frame clones here, not all; method: immunoSEQ multiplex PCR. The repertoire includes some 260,000 clones, approximately 79% of them detected once, and about 4% sits in the top ten. The sequencing input was peripheral blood. The receptors stem from a woman between 40 and 50 years old with active or convalescent COVID-19.

This clone has a single count. J is TRBJ2-1 and V is TRBV6-5; no clear D gene. V was shortened by 2 bases and J by 4 bases, with 6 bases between the two germline ends. This CDR3 spans 13 amino acids. The V gene's germline CDR1 is MNHEY and CDR2 SVGAGI. CDR3 DNA sequence: TGTGCCAGCAGTTACGGCGGATACAATGAGCAGTTCTTC. Encoded protein: CASSYGGYNEQFF.

The rearrangement links TRBV6-2 or TRBV6-3 to TRBJ1-1; perhaps TRBD1 as D (6 bases). CDR1 is MNHEY and CDR2 is SVGEGT in the germline V gene. CDR3 size: 14 residues. V lost 5 bases and J lost 5, with 15 bases in between. The CDR3 DNA follows: TGTGCCAGCAGTCTACAGGGTCTTGGGACTGAAGCTTTCTTT. Amino acids: CASSLQGLGTEAFF.

This chain links TRBV3-1 (or the pseudogene TRBV3-2) with TRBJ2-3; weak D call: TRBD2 (6 bases). Germline V gene lookup returns CDR1 LGHDT and CDR2 YNNKEL (reference sequence). The CDR3 is made up of 14 amino acids. The V and J ends lost 4 bases and 2 bases respectively, with 10 bases between them. The DNA for the CDR3 is TGTGCCAGCAGCCCGGGACTCCTCACAGATACGCAGTATTTT. This gives the protein CASSPGLLTDTQYF.

The rearrangement joins TRBV5-1 to TRBJ1-1; TRBD1 is a possible D gene (5 bases). The CDR3 totals 14 residues. Trimming pared 0 bases from V and 4 bases from J, leaving 10 bases between. Germline V gene lookup returns CDR1 SGHRS and CDR2 YFSETQ. This CDR3 is CASSLGGEPTEAFF. As DNA, the CDR3 is TGCGCCAGCAGCTTGGGGGGGGAACCCACTGAAGCTTTCTTT. The complete variable domain, with remaining parts taken from reference TRBV5-1 and TRBJ1-1, reads KAGVTQTPRYLIKTRGQQVTLSCSPISGHRSVSWYQQTPGQGLQFLFEYFSETQRNKGNFPGRFSGRQFSNSRSEMNVSTLELGDSALYLCASSLGGEPTEAFFGQGTRLTVV.

The genes are TRBV20-1 and TRBJ1-6; a possible D gene is TRBD1 (5 bases). The CDR3 contains 15 residues. Looked up from germline, CDR1 is DFQATT and CDR2 is SNEGSKA (reference sequence). The V gene lost 3 bases and the J gene lost 6 bases, with 15 bases spanning the gap. This chain's CDR3 is CSASGDFKINSPLHF. The CDR3 DNA is TGCAGTGCTAGTGGGGACTTTAAAATTAATTCACCCCTCCACTTT.

The CDR3 DNA follows: TGTGCCAGCAGTTACTCGATGAGTGGGGGGGATTCACCCCTCCACTTT. This encodes CASSYSMSGGDSPLHF. The chain employs TRBV6-6 and TRBJ1-6, with D tentatively TRBD1 (5 bases). With 0 bases removed from V and 8 bases from J, the gap between germline ends came to 14 bases. Germline loops: CDR1 MNHNY, CDR2 SVGAGI (reference sequence). The CDR3 has 16 residues.

On this clone itself: A much larger clonotype is one base distant, so this may be a read error. The J gene is TRBJ2-5, the V gene TRBV4-2; the match to TRBD2 covers 7 bases. CDR1 and CDR2 (germline): LGHNA, YNFKEQ. The V and J ends lost 4 bases and 4 bases, in that order; junction bases with no gene match: 0. This CDR3 region has 12 residues. The DNA for the CDR3 is TGTGCCAGCAGCCCGGGGGGAGAGACCCAGTACTTC. This translates into CASSPGGETQYF.

Only one count was recorded for this clone. This sample also contains other DNA sequences that code for the same CDR3. V gene TRBV7-9 combines with J gene TRBJ1-2, with 7 bases that match TRBD1. V trimming: 2 bases; J trimming: 6 bases; junction bases outside the gene matches: 3. Looked up from germline, CDR1 is SEHNR and CDR2 is FQNEAQ (reference sequence). The CDR3 sequence is 13 residues long. Written as DNA, the CDR3 is TGTGCCAGCAGCTTACGGGACAGAGATGGCTACACCTTC. Protein product: CASSLRDRDGYTF.

The genes are TRBV7-2 and TRBJ2-5, with 8 positions matching TRBD2. Germline CDR1 reads SGHTA; CDR2 reads FQGNSA. V trimming: 4 bases; J trimming: 3 bases; junction bases outside the gene matches: 4. The CDR3 consists of 14 residues. The CDR3 DNA is TGTGCCAGCAGCTATAGCGGGACCGAAGAGACCCAGTACTTC. Translation: CASSYSGTEETQYF.

This clone was counted a few times. The chain links TRBV7-2 to TRBJ2-2; 7 bases are a match to TRBD1. From germline, CDR1 is SGHTA and CDR2 FQGNSA. The trim removed 6 bases at V and 5 bases at J, leaving 6 bases unmatched. This CDR3 has 14 residues. CDR3 sequence (DNA): TGTGCCAGCAGGCAAGAGACAGGGACCGGGGAGCTGTTTTTT. Its translation: CASRQETGTGELFF.

This clone has only one observation. This chain uses TRBV3-1 (or the pseudogene TRBV3-2) with TRBJ1-2; 8 bases agree with TRBD1. The ends lost 2 bases at V and 4 bases at J; junction bases unmatched: 9. The CDR3 covers 16 residues. Per germline, CDR1 LGHDT and CDR2 YNNKEL (reference sequence). CDR3 sequence reads: CASSQRTGSRGYGYTF. As DNA, the CDR3 is TGTGCCAGCAGCCAAAGGACAGGGTCAAGGGGCTATGGCTACACCTTC.

The chain carries TRBV6-4 and TRBJ1-5; D call uncertain. Between the trimmed V and J ends, which lost 5 bases and 0 bases, there was a span of 8 bases. The CDR3 extends over 14 amino acids. The germline gives CDR1 MRHNA, CDR2 SNTAGT. The CDR3 nucleotides are TGTGCCAGCAGTCCCCAGGCTAGCAATCAGCCCCAGCATTTT. Amino acids: CASSPQASNQPQHF.

This clone has a handful of counts. The CDR3 coding sequence is TGTGCTATGACGGGGGGCCATGGGAATGAGCAGTTCTTC. This codes for CAMTGGHGNEQFF. The chain carries TRBV30 and TRBJ2-1; tentative D call: TRBD2 (7 bases). Germline V CDR1 and CDR2: GTSNPN, SVGIG (reference sequence). CDR3 length: 13 amino acids. The variable domain in full, with the rest retrieved from reference TRBV30 and TRBJ2-1, is SQTIHQWPATLVQPVGSPLSLECTVEGTSNPNLYWYRQAAGRGLQLLFYSVGIGQISSEVPQNLSASRPQDRQFILSSKKLLLSDSGFYLCAMTGGHGNEQFFGPGTRLTVL.

The chain employs TRBV6-1 and TRBJ2-7; D remains unclear. This CDR3 has 16 residues. In germline, CDR1 is MNHNS, CDR2 SASEGT. V lost 0 bases to trimming and J lost 2 bases, with 14 bases between them. The CDR3 DNA reads as TGTGCCAGCAGTGAAGCAGCACAGCTCAGGACCTACGAGCAGTACTTC. This translates into CASSEAAQLRTYEQYF.

The gene calls are TRBV2 and TRBJ1-5; 9 bases match TRBD1. The V segment lost 5 bases and the J segment 4 bases; nucleotides outside the gene matches: 9. CDR1 and CDR2 (germline): SNHLY, FYNNEI. CDR3 size: 16 residues. The CDR3 protein is CASSRYGTGRNQPQHF. The CDR3 DNA is TGTGCCAGCAGTCGATACGGGACAGGGAGAAATCAGCCCCAGCATTTT. Variable domain in full (rest from reference TRBV2 and TRBJ1-5): EPEVTQTPSHQVTQMGQEVILRCVPISNHLYFYWYRQILGQKVEFLVSFYNNEISEKSEIFDDQFSVERPDGSNFTLKIRSTKLEDSAMYFCASSRYGTGRNQPQHFGDGTRLSIL.

This clone was recorded once. The chain couples TRBV7-9 to TRBJ2-3; D perhaps matches TRBD2 (7 bases). The ends were cut back, 5 bases at V and 0 bases at J, with 15 bases in the middle. The germline V gene has CDR1 SEHNR and CDR2 FQNEAQ (reference sequence). This CDR3 comprises 16 residues. The CDR3: CASSRLEGGSTDTQYF. CDR3 coding DNA: TGTGCCAGCAGCAGATTAGAGGGGGGGAGCACAGATACGCAGTATTTT.

V usage is TRBV12-3 or TRBV12-4 and J usage is TRBJ1-2; weak D call: TRBD1 (5 bases). CDR3 length equals 13 residues. Trimming pared 5 bases from V and 8 bases from J, leaving 15 bases between. The CDR3 nucleotides are TGTGCCAGCAGTACGACAGCCCTTAGGGGCTACACCTTC. It yields the protein CASSTTALRGYTF.

This clone turned up a few times. The chain couples TRBV6-2 or TRBV6-3 to TRBJ1-6; D gene uncertain. This CDR3 is built from 14 residues. Germline CDR1 and CDR2: MNHEY and SVGEGT. With 5 bases removed from V and 9 bases from J, the gap between germline ends came to 14 bases. The CDR3, as DNA: TGTGCCAGCAGTCCCAATGTAGAAGTTTCACCCCTCCACTTT. Amino acid sequence: CASSPNVEVSPLHF.

The chain recombines TRBV29-1 with TRBJ2-1; 9 positions match TRBD1. The CDR3 has 17 amino acids. In germline, CDR1 is SQVTM, CDR2 ANQGSEA. V lost 4 bases, J lost 3 bases, and 13 bases stayed unmatched. The CDR3 spells CSVGLTLDRGIYNEQFF. The CDR3 DNA sequence: TGCAGCGTTGGGCTAACATTGGACAGGGGTATCTACAATGAGCAGTTCTTC.

The chain carries TRBV19 and TRBJ1-5; D is ambiguous. The CDR3 totals 15 residues. The V and J ends lost 5 bases and 0 bases respectively, with 11 bases between them. Germline assignment: CDR1 LNHDA and CDR2 SQIVND (reference sequence). CDR3 coding DNA: TGTGCCAGTAGTCCAAGACTGATTAGCAATCAGCCCCAGCATTTT. Translated: CASSPRLISNQPQHF.